This T cell receptor beta chain was sequenced in a study of blood T cell repertoires in COVID-19. Study in general: There were acute and convalescent COVID-19 samples, and they came from the United States, Italy and Spain. From T cells, B-cell-depleted T cells, or PBMCs came the material, which was cDNA or gDNA.

Authors' data handling: Reference gene primer amplification gave estimated nucleated cell counts. Assay: immunoSEQ multiplex PCR; the TCRdb copy retains only in-frame clones and omits some. V, J and clone size were drawn from that table, and D and trimming were deduced from the DNA. The repertoire consists of approximately 99,000 clones, with about 90% occurring once and the leading ten covering 2% to 3%. CDR1 is MNHEY and CDR2 is SMNVEV in the germline V gene (reference sequence). The CDR3 has 13 amino acids. Trimming took 6 bases from V and 8 from J, leaving 13 bases between them. The chain uses TRBV27 and TRBJ1-4, with no clear D. Specimen: peripheral blood. The sequence came from a human donor in a cohort sampled during active COVID-19. The CDR3 DNA sequence: TGTGCCAGCAGGCCTTCCCAGATAGAAAAACTGTTTTTT. Amino acid sequence: CASRPSQIEKLFF.